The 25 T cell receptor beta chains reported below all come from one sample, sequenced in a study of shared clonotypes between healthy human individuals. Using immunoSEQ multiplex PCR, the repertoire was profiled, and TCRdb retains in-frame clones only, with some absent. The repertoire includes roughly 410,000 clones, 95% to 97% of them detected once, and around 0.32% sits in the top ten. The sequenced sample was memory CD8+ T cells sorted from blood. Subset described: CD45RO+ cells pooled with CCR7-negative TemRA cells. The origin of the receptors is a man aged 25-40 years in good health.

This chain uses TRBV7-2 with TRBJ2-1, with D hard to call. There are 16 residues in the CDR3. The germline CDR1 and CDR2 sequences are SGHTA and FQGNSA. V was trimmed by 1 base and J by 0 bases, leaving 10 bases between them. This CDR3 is CASSLVVASSYNEQFF. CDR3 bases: TGTGCCAGCAGCTTAGTCGTTGCGTCCTCCTACAATGAGCAGTTCTTC.

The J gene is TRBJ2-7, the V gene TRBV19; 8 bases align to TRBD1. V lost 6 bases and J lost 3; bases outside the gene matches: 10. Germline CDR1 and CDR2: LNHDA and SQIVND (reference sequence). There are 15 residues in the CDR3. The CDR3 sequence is CASRLRGTGDYEQYF. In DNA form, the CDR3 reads TGTGCCAGTAGACTGCGTGGGACAGGAGACTACGAGCAGTACTTC.

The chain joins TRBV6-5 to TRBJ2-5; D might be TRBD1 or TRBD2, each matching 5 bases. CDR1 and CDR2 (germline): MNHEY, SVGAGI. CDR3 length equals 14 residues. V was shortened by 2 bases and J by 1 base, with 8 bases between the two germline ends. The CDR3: CASSYRDPQETQYF. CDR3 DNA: TGTGCCAGCAGTTACCGGGACCCCCAAGAGACCCAGTACTTC.

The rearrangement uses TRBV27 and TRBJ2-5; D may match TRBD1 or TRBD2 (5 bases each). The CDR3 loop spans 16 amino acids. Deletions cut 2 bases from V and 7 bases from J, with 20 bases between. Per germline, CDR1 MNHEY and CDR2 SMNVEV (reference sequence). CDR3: CASSLTAPGTGSTQYF. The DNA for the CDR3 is TGTGCCAGCAGTTTAACGGCCCCCGGGACGGGATCGACCCAGTACTTC.

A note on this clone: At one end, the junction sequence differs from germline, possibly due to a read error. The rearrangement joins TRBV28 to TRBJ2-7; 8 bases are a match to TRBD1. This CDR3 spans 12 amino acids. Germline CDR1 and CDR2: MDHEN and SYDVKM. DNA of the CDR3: TGTGCCAGCAGTTTGGAGGAGACAGGGGCCCACTTC. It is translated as CASSLEETGAHF. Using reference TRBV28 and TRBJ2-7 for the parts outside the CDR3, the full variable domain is DVKVTQSSRYLVKRTGEKVFLECVQDMDHENMFWYRQDPGLGLRLIYFSYDVKMKEKGDIPEGYSVSREKKERFSLILESASTNQTSMYLCASSLEETGAHFGPGTRLTVT.

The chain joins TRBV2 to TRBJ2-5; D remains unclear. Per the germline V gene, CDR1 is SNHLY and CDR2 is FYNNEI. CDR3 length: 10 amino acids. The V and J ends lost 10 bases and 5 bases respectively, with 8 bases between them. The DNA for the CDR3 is TGTGCCACCTACCTGGAGACCCAGTACTTC. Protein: CATYLETQYF.

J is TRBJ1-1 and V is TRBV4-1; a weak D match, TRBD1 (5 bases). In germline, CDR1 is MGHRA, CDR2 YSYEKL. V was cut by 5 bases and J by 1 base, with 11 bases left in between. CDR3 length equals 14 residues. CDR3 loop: CASSAKGANTEAFF. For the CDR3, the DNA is TGCGCCAGCAGCGCCAAAGGGGCGAACACTGAAGCTTTCTTT.

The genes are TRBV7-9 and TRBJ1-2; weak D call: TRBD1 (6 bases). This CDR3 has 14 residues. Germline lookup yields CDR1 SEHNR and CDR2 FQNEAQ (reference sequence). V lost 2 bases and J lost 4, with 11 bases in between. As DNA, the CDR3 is TGTGCCAGCAGCTTAAACAGGGAAAGCTATGGCTACACCTTC. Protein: CASSLNRESYGYTF.

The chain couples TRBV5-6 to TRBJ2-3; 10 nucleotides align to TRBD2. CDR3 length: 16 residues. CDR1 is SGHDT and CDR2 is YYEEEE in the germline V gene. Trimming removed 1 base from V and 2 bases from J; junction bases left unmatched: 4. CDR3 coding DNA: TGTGCCAGCAGCTTGAGGACTAGCGGACTCACAGATACGCAGTATTTT. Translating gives CASSLRTSGLTDTQYF.

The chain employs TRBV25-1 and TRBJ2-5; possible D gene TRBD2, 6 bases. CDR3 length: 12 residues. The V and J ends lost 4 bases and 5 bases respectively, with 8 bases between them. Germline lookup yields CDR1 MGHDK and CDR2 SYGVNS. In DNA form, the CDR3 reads TGTGCCAGCAGTGTTGGGGGGGAGACCCAGTACTTC. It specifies CASSVGGETQYF.

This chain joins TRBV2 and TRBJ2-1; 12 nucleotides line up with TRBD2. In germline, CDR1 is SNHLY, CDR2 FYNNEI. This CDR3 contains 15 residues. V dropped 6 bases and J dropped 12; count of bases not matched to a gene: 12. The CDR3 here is CASSPTSGSGRLQFF. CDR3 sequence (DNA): TGTGCCAGCAGCCCGACTAGCGGGAGCGGTCGGTTGCAGTTCTTC.

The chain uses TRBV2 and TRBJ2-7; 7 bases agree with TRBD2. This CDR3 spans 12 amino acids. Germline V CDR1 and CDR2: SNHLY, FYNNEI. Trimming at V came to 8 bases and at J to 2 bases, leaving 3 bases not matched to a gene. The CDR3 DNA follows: TGTGCCAGCGGGCGGGAGACCTACGAGCAGTACTTC. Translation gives CASGRETYEQYF. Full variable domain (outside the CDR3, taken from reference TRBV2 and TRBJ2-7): EPEVTQTPSHQVTQMGQEVILRCVPISNHLYFYWYRQILGQKVEFLVSFYNNEISEKSEIFDDQFSVERPDGSNFTLKIRSTKLEDSAMYFCASGRETYEQYFGPGTRLTVT.

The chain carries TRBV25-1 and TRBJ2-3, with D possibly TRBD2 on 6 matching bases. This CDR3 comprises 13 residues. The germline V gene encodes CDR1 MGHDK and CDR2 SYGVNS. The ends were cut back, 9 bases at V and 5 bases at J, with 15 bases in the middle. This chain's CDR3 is CASFSWREDTQYF. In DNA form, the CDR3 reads TGTGCCAGTTTTTCGTGGAGGGAAGATACGCAGTATTTT.

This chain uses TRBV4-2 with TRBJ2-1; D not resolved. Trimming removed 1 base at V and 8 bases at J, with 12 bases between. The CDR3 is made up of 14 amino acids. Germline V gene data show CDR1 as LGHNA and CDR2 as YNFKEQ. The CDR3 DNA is TGTGCCAGCAGCCAAGTGGGCTCGGGTCATGAGCAGTTCTTC. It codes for CASSQVGSGHEQFF.

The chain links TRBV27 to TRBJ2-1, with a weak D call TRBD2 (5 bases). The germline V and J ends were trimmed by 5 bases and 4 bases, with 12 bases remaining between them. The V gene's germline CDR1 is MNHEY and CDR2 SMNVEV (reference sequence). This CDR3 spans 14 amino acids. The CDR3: CASSQNRGYNEQFF. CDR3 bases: TGTGCCAGCAGTCAGAACCGAGGGTACAATGAGCAGTTCTTC.

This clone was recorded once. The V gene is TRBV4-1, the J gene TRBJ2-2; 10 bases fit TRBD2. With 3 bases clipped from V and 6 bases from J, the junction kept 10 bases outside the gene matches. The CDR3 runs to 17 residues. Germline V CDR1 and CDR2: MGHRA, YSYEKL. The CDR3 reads CASSHEKKAGGPGELFF. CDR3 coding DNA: TGCGCCAGCAGCCACGAAAAAAAAGCGGGAGGGCCCGGGGAGCTGTTTTTT.

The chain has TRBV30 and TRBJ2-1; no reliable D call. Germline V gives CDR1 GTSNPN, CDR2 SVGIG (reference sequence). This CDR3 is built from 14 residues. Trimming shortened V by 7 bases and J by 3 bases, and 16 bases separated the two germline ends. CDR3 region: CALEASGNYNEQFF. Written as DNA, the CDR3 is TGTGCCTTAGAGGCCTCTGGCAACTACAATGAGCAGTTCTTC.

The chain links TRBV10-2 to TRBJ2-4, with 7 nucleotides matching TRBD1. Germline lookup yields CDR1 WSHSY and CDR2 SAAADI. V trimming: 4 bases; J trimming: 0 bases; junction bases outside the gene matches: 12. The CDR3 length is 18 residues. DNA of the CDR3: TGCGCCAGCAGTGCAGGGGGTAATACTTTATTAGCCAAAAACATTCAGTACTTC. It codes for CASSAGGNTLLAKNIQYF.

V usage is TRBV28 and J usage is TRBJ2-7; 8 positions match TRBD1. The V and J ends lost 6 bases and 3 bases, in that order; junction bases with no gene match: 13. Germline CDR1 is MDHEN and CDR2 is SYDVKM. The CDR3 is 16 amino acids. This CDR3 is CASRPTLRTGNYEQYF. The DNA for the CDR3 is TGTGCCAGCAGGCCGACCCTTAGGACAGGGAACTACGAGCAGTACTTC.

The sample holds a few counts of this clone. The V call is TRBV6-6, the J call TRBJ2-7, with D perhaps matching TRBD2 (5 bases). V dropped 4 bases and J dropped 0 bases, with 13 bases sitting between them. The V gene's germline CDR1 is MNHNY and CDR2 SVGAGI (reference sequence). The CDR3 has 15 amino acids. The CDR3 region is CASSWVLGVSYEQYF. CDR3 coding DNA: TGTGCCAGCAGTTGGGTACTCGGGGTCTCCTACGAGCAGTACTTC.

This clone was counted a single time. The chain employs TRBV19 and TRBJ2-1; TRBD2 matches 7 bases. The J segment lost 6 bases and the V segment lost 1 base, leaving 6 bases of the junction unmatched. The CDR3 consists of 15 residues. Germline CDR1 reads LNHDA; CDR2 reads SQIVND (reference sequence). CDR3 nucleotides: TGTGCCAGTAGTATAGCTAGCGGCCGAGTCAATGAGCAGTTCTTC. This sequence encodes CASSIASGRVNEQFF.

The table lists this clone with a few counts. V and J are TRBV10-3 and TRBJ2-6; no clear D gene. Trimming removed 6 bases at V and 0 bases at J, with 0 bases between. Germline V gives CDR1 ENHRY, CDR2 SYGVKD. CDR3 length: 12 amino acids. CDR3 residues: CAISSGANVLTF. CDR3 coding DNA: TGTGCCATCAGCTCTGGGGCCAACGTCCTGACTTTC.

The CDR3 loop is CASSLTNYGYTF. The CDR3, as DNA: TGTGCCAGCAGCTTAACTAACTATGGCTACACCTTC. The chain carries TRBV7-2 and TRBJ1-2; D ambiguous. V was pared by 2 bases and J by 0 bases, with 1 base between. The CDR3 has 12 residues. CDR1 SGHTA and CDR2 FQGNSA come from the germline V gene. Based on the CDR3 plus reference TRBV7-2 and TRBJ1-2, the full variable domain is GAGVSQSPSNKVTEKGKDVELRCDPISGHTALYWYRQSLGQGLEFLIYFQGNSAPDKSGLPSDRFSAERTGGSVSTLTIQRTQQEDSAVYLCASSLTNYGYTFGSGTRLTVV.

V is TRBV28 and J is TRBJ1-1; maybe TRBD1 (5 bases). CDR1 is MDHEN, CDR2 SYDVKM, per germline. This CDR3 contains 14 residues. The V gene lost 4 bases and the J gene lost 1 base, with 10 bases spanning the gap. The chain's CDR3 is CASSWGTRNTEAFF. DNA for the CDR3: TGTGCCAGCAGTTGGGGGACGAGGAACACTGAAGCTTTCTTT.

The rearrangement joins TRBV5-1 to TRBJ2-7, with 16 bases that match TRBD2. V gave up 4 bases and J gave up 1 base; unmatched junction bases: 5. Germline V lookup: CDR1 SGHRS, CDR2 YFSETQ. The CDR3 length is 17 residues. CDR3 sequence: CASSVGLAGGSSYEQYF. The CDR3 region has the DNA TGCGCCAGCAGCGTGGGACTAGCGGGAGGGAGTTCCTACGAGCAGTACTTC. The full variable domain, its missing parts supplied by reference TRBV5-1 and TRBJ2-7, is KAGVTQTPRYLIKTRGQQVTLSCSPISGHRSVSWYQQTPGQGLQFLFEYFSETQRNKGNFPGRFSGRQFSNSRSEMNVSTLELGDSALYLCASSVGLAGGSSYEQYFGPGTRLTVT.